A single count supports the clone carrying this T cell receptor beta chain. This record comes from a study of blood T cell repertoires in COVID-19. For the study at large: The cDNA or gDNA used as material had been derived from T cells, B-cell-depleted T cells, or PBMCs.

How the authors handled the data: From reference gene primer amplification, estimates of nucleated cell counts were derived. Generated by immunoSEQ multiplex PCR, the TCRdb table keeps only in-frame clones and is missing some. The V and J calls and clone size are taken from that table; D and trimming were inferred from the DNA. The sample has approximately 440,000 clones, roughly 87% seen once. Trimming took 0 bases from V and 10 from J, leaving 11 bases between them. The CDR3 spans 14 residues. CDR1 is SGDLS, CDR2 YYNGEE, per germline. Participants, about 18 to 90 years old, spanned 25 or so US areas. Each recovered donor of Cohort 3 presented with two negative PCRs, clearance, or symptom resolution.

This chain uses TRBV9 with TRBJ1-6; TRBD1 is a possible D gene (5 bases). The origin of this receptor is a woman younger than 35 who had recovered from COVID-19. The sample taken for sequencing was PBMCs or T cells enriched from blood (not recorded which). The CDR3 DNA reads TGTGCCAGCAGCGTAGGACAGAACAAATCACCCCTCCACTTT. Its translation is CASSVGQNKSPLHF. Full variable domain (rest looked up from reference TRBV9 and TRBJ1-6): DSGVTQTPKHLITATGQRVTLRCSPRSGDLSVYWYQQSLDQGLQFLIQYYNGEERAKGNILERFSAQQFPDLHSELNLSSLELGDSALYFCASSVGQNKSPLHFGNGTRLTVT.